Each of the 29 T cell receptor beta chains below was sequenced from the same sample in a study of control samples from healthy donors and cancer patients. Method: immunoSEQ multiplex PCR; TCRdb's copy keeps in-frame clones and lacks some. The table records about 120,000 clones, over 75% of them present only once. The sample was PBMCs. All receptors come from a woman aged 45 to 65 with colorectal cancer.

The rearrangement joins TRBV5-4 to TRBJ2-7; a weak D match, TRBD1 (6 bases). Germline V gives CDR1 SGHNT, CDR2 YYREEE (reference sequence). The CDR3 sequence is 14 residues long. V was clipped by 3 bases and J by 0 bases, with 10 bases between them. DNA of the CDR3: TGTGCCAGCAGCTCGGACAGATTCTCCTACGAGCAGTACTTC. Translated: CASSSDRFSYEQYF. The variable domain in full, completed from reference TRBV5-4 and TRBJ2-7, reads ETGVTQSPTHLIKTRGQQVTLRCSSQSGHNTVSWYQQALGQGPQFIFQYYREEENGRGNFPPRFSGLQFPNYSSELNVNALELDDSALYLCASSSDRFSYEQYFGPGTRLTVT.

This sequence joins TRBV30 and TRBJ2-5; perhaps D is TRBD1 or TRBD2 (7 bases each). Germline CDR1 is GTSNPN and CDR2 is SVGIG (reference sequence). The CDR3 spans 13 residues. The V gene lost 4 bases and the J gene lost 7 bases, with 16 bases spanning the gap. The chain's CDR3 is CAWISAGGVTQYF. As DNA, the CDR3 is TGTGCCTGGATAAGTGCAGGGGGGGTGACCCAGTACTTC.

The J gene is TRBJ1-4, the V gene TRBV6-5; unclear D gene. Germline values: CDR1 MNHEY, CDR2 SVGAGI. The CDR3 sequence is 15 residues long. V gave up 6 bases and J gave up 2 bases, with 13 bases separating them. CDR3 nucleotide sequence: TGTGCCAGCAGGTGGGCGGAAGCGACTAATGAAAAACTGTTTTTT. Translation: CASRWAEATNEKLFF.

The chain combines TRBV2 with TRBJ1-6; D uncertain. CDR3 size: 11 residues. Between the trimmed V and J ends, which lost 4 bases and 7 bases, there was a span of 2 bases. The germline V gene encodes CDR1 SNHLY and CDR2 FYNNEI. CDR3 DNA sequence: TGTGCCAGCAGTGGCAATTCACCCCTCCACTTT. This sequence encodes CASSGNSPLHF. The full variable domain, rest sourced from reference TRBV2 and TRBJ1-6, is EPEVTQTPSHQVTQMGQEVILRCVPISNHLYFYWYRQILGQKVEFLVSFYNNEISEKSEIFDDQFSVERPDGSNFTLKIRSTKLEDSAMYFCASSGNSPLHFGNGTRLTVT.

The chain carries TRBV6-2 or TRBV6-3 and TRBJ1-1; D is uncertain. The CDR3 is 13 amino acids. Trimming pared 6 bases from V and 5 bases from J, leaving 13 bases between. Per the germline V gene, CDR1 is MNHEY and CDR2 is SVGEGT. The CDR3 sequence is CASSRGGFTEAFF. CDR3 DNA sequence: TGTGCCAGCAGCCGTGGTGGGTTTACTGAAGCTTTCTTT.

The rearrangement uses TRBV5-1 and TRBJ2-7, with 12 nucleotides matching TRBD1. Germline V lookup: CDR1 SGHRS, CDR2 YFSETQ. Losses at the gene ends were 4 bases for V and 7 bases for J; bases not matched to a gene: 6. CDR3 length equals 14 residues. CDR3 nucleotide sequence: TGCGCCAGCAGCACGGGACAGGGGGCGAAGGAGCAGTACTTC. It yields the protein CASSTGQGAKEQYF.

This chain joins TRBV18 and TRBJ1-1; a weak D match, TRBD1 (5 bases). The V end lost 3 bases, the J end lost 3 bases, and 14 bases lay between the germline ends. The CDR3 is 15 residues long. Germline V gene sequence: CDR1 KGHSH, CDR2 LQKENI. CDR3 DNA sequence: TGTGCCAGCTCACCCTTGGGGGGTTTGGACACTGAAGCTTTCTTT. Its protein is CASSPLGGLDTEAFF.

The chain combines TRBV7-8 with TRBJ1-2; D is ambiguous. Trimming stripped 4 bases from V and 0 bases from J, with 12 bases between. The CDR3 runs 15 residues. Germline V gene data show CDR1 as SGHVS and CDR2 as FQNEAQ. CDR3 nucleotide sequence: TGTGCCAGCAGCTCGGACCCCGCTTCTAACTATGGCTACACCTTC. This translates into CASSSDPASNYGYTF.

The chain uses TRBV28 and TRBJ1-5, with D possibly TRBD1 on 5 matching bases. This CDR3 comprises 12 residues. V lost 3 bases and J 6 bases, leaving 6 bases between the germline ends. Germline lookup yields CDR1 MDHEN and CDR2 SYDVKM. This CDR3 is CASSFQGQPQHF. The CDR3 region has the DNA TGTGCCAGCAGTTTTCAGGGTCAGCCCCAGCATTTT.

The chain has TRBV3-1 (or the pseudogene TRBV3-2) and TRBJ2-6; TRBD1 might be the D (7 bases). Germline lookup yields CDR1 LGHDT and CDR2 YNNKEL (reference sequence). The CDR3 totals 18 residues. Trimming stripped 0 bases from V and 5 bases from J, with 17 bases between. The CDR3 DNA is TGTGCCAGCAGCCAAGATCTGCGGGACAGTCAGCGGGCCAACGTCCTGACTTTC. It translates to CASSQDLRDSQRANVLTF.

This clone was counted only a few times. V gene TRBV5-1 combines with J gene TRBJ2-1; either TRBD1 or TRBD2 may supply D (5 bases each). V was trimmed by 1 base and J by 5 bases, leaving 10 bases between them. This CDR3 is built from 14 residues. Germline-derived CDR1 and CDR2 are SGHRS and YFSETQ. CDR3 sequence: CASSLTGDDNEQFF. In DNA, the CDR3 is TGCGCCAGCAGCTTGACCGGGGACGACAATGAGCAGTTCTTC. The full variable domain, completed using reference TRBV5-1 and TRBJ2-1, is KAGVTQTPRYLIKTRGQQVTLSCSPISGHRSVSWYQQTPGQGLQFLFEYFSETQRNKGNFPGRFSGRQFSNSRSEMNVSTLELGDSALYLCASSLTGDDNEQFFGPGTRLTVL.

The V gene is TRBV27, the J gene TRBJ1-1; D remains ambiguous. CDR3 size: 15 residues. Trimming took 0 bases from V and 2 from J, leaving 10 bases between them. Germline V CDR1 and CDR2: MNHEY, SMNVEV (reference sequence). The CDR3 nucleotides are TGTGCCAGCAGTTTATCGCCGGGTTTAAACACTGAAGCTTTCTTT. Its translation: CASSLSPGLNTEAFF.

J is TRBJ1-2 and V is TRBV28, with a weak D call TRBD1 (6 bases). This CDR3 comprises 12 residues. V was trimmed by 5 bases and J by 12 bases, leaving 16 bases between them. CDR1 is MDHEN, CDR2 SYDVKM, per germline. CDR3 in amino acids: CASSPPRGANTF. CDR3 coding DNA: TGTGCCAGCAGTCCCCCCCGGGGGGCGAACACCTTC.

This chain joins TRBV19 and TRBJ1-1, with D hard to call. Trimming cost V 3 bases and J 4 bases, with 12 bases left between them. This CDR3 has 14 residues. The germline V gene has CDR1 LNHDA and CDR2 SQIVND (reference sequence). This CDR3 reads CASSIPQARTEAFF. As DNA, the CDR3 is TGTGCCAGTAGTATCCCCCAGGCGCGCACTGAAGCTTTCTTT.

The V call is TRBV6-1, the J call TRBJ1-2; D gene uncertain. V gave up 3 bases and J gave up 4 bases, with 12 bases separating them. The CDR3 runs 14 residues. Germline V gene data show CDR1 as MNHNS and CDR2 as SASEGT. The CDR3 DNA is TGTGCCAGCAGTGAGGAACGCCTGACCTATGGCTACACCTTC. Translation gives CASSEERLTYGYTF.

The chain carries TRBV5-4 and TRBJ2-5, with 8 bases fitting TRBD2. The V gene end was trimmed by 4 bases and the J gene end by 5 bases; junction bases not matched to a gene: 4. Germline V gene data show CDR1 as SGHNT and CDR2 as YYREEE (reference sequence). The CDR3 is made up of 13 amino acids. CDR3 bases: TGTGCCAGCAGCGCTTTAGCGGGGGAGACCCAGTACTTC. Its protein is CASSALAGETQYF.

The chain carries TRBV6-1 and TRBJ1-2; D remains unclear. V gave up 1 base and J gave up 5 bases, with 14 bases separating them. Germline V CDR1 and CDR2: MNHNS, SASEGT. This CDR3 has 15 amino acids. The CDR3: CASSEGWSARYGYTF. In DNA, the CDR3 is TGTGCCAGCAGTGAAGGGTGGTCCGCCAGATATGGCTACACCTTC.

Only one count was recorded for this clone. The chain joins TRBV7-9 to TRBJ2-3; 7 nucleotides agree with TRBD1. The junction had 5 bases not matched to a gene; V was cut back by 7 bases and J by 1 base. This CDR3 has 14 residues. CDR1 is SEHNR and CDR2 is FQNEAQ in the germline V gene (reference sequence). The CDR3 region is CASTPGQRTDTQYF. The CDR3 DNA follows: TGTGCCAGCACCCCGGGACAGCGCACAGATACGCAGTATTTT.

The rearrangement uses TRBV6-1 and TRBJ2-6; perhaps D is TRBD1 or TRBD2 (5 bases each). Germline V gene sequence: CDR1 MNHNS, CDR2 SASEGT. Trimming took 2 bases from V and 5 from J, leaving 19 bases between them. This CDR3 is 18 amino acids long. CDR3: CASSEFGTGFGRANVLTF. The CDR3 DNA is TGTGCCAGCAGTGAATTTGGGACCGGGTTCGGTAGGGCCAACGTCCTGACTTTC.

This chain links TRBV30 with TRBJ1-6; D remains ambiguous. Germline V gene sequence: CDR1 GTSNPN, CDR2 SVGIG (reference sequence). V was shortened by 4 bases and J by 8 bases, with 15 bases between the two germline ends. The CDR3 length is 14 residues. The DNA of the CDR3 is TGTGCCTGGACCCATGGGCAGGTTGATTCACCCCTCCACTTT. Protein product: CAWTHGQVDSPLHF.

This chain links TRBV5-5 with TRBJ1-2; weak D call: TRBD1 (5 bases). The CDR3 is 14 amino acids. Trimming cost V 0 bases and J 4 bases, with 10 bases left between them. CDR1 is SGHKS and CDR2 is YYEKEE in the germline V gene (reference sequence). CDR3 sequence (DNA): TGTGCCAGCAGCTTGGAGACGGGGCCCTATGGCTACACCTTC. This sequence encodes CASSLETGPYGYTF.

Regarding this clone: Other DNA sequences in the sample encode the same CDR3. This chain links TRBV19 with TRBJ1-2, with D possibly TRBD1 on 5 matching bases. V was pared by 6 bases and J by 8 bases, with 7 bases between. The CDR3 is made up of 10 amino acids. Germline-derived CDR1 and CDR2 are LNHDA and SQIVND (reference sequence). CDR3 bases: TGTGCCAGTAGCGACAGAGGCTACACCTTC. Residues: CASSDRGYTF.

The chain carries TRBV30 and TRBJ2-7, with 13 bases matching TRBD2. V lost 5 bases and J lost 11; bases outside the gene matches: 9. This CDR3 is built from 13 residues. Per germline, CDR1 GTSNPN and CDR2 SVGIG (reference sequence). Written as DNA, the CDR3 is TGTGCCTGGTCCCGGACTAGCGGGAGTTCGAAGTACTTC. It translates to CAWSRTSGSSKYF.

The rearrangement joins TRBV5-4 to TRBJ2-2, with TRBD2 identical over 8 bases. There are 15 residues in the CDR3. Unmatched junction bases numbered 6, after V lost 3 bases and J lost 5 bases. The germline V gene encodes CDR1 SGHNT and CDR2 YYREEE (reference sequence). CDR3 in DNA: TGTGCCAGCAGCTCGGGGGGGCGGTCAACCGGGGAGCTGTTTTTT. Its translation: CASSSGGRSTGELFF. The variable domain in full, completed from reference TRBV5-4 and TRBJ2-2, reads ETGVTQSPTHLIKTRGQQVTLRCSSQSGHNTVSWYQQALGQGPQFIFQYYREEENGRGNFPPRFSGLQFPNYSSELNVNALELDDSALYLCASSSGGRSTGELFFGEGSRLTVL.

Only one count was recorded for this clone. The chain links TRBV3-1 (or the pseudogene TRBV3-2) to TRBJ2-3, with D tentatively TRBD1 (6 bases). The CDR3 contains 14 residues. Germline V gives CDR1 LGHDT, CDR2 YNNKEL (reference sequence). Between the trimmed V and J ends, which lost 4 bases and 5 bases, there was a span of 13 bases. This chain's CDR3 is CASSLRKGGDTQYF. The DNA for the CDR3 is TGTGCCAGCAGCCTCCGGAAAGGGGGAGATACGCAGTATTTT.

The chain joins TRBV27 to TRBJ1-5; D remains ambiguous. Germline V gives CDR1 MNHEY, CDR2 SMNVEV (reference sequence). Trimming removed 5 bases from V and 3 bases from J, with 5 bases in between. The CDR3 spans 12 residues. Here the CDR3 DNA reads TGTGCCAGCAGTAAAAACAATCAGCCCCAGCATTTT. Protein: CASSKNNQPQHF.

The chain recombines TRBV6-6 with TRBJ2-1, with a tentative D call TRBD2 (5 bases). This CDR3 contains 15 residues. Trimming took 1 base from V and 8 from J, leaving 15 bases between them. Per germline, CDR1 MNHNY and CDR2 SVGAGI (reference sequence). The CDR3 nucleotides are TGTGCCAGCAGTTACTTTGGCGGGTTTGGGGATGAGCAGTTCTTC. Translated, it gives CASSYFGGFGDEQFF.

To note about this clone: The junction departs from the called germline gene at one end, perhaps through a read error. This chain links TRBV5-1 with TRBJ2-7; the match to TRBD2 covers 9 bases. CDR3 length equals 15 residues. CDR1 and CDR2 (germline): SGHRS, YFSETQ. CDR3 loop: CARSRREGGLREQYF. The CDR3 bases are TGCGCCCGCAGCCGGCGGGAGGGAGGGCTCCGGGAGCAGTACTTC.

This rearrangement joins TRBV20-1 to TRBJ1-2, with TRBD1 as a possible D gene (5 bases). Per germline, CDR1 DFQATT and CDR2 SNEGSKA (reference sequence). This CDR3 is 11 amino acids long. V shed 6 bases and J shed 6 bases, with 11 bases lying between them. The CDR3: CSAYQGDGYTF. CDR3 sequence (DNA): TGCAGTGCATACCAGGGAGATGGCTACACCTTC.